This T cell receptor beta chain was observed in a study of identical twins. Whole-study results and caveats: Where out-of-frame alpha sequences were twin-shared, they showed excess low generation probability.

Germline values: CDR1 DFQATT, CDR2 SNEGSKA (reference sequence). The V end lost 4 bases, the J end lost 4 bases, and 17 bases lay between the germline ends. The CDR3 spans 14 residues. Unique molecular identifiers were present on the cDNA, which also gained a universal primer site by template switching. TCRdb re-derived calls from the 5' RACE reads in MiXCR, one entry per CDR3 protein. The table records some 440,000 distinct CDR3 sequences, 20% to 25% of them present only once. This clonotype has more than one count but fewer than ten. Its specificity is unknown. Healthy Caucasian individuals made up all the donors. The sample was also linked to a second study, of T cells expressing NK-cell markers. That paper states: Eight donors were sequenced, of whom seven were HCMV-seropositive, while the remaining one was HCMV-seronegative.

The clonotype was recovered from a woman under 30 in good health. The source material was CD4+ T cells sorted from blood. The chain carries TRBV20-1 and TRBJ2-7, with D possibly matching TRBD1 (6 bases). The CDR3 protein is CSAKGPTGSYEQYF. CDR3 DNA sequence: TGCAGTGCTAAGGGGCCAACAGGGAGTTACGAGCAGTACTTC.